These 31 T cell receptor beta chains were sequenced from one sample in a study of T cells in Graves' hyperthyroidism and ophthalmopathy. The TCR beta CDR3 regions underwent amplification using RNA transcripts as the source. A first-round RT-PCR of the TCR CDR3 used the HTBI primer set. From the multiplex PCR reads, TCRdb called clonotypes with MiXCR, one entry per CDR3 protein. The repertoire holds about half a million distinct CDR3 sequences, about 20% seen once, with over 45% in the top ten. The sequencing sample was made of blood. The receptor source for this set is a middle-aged man with Graves' ophthalmopathy.

In its sample, this clonotype was seen many times. This chain uses TRBV30 with TRBJ1-5, with no clear D. The CDR3 contains 15 residues. From germline, CDR1 is GTSNPN and CDR2 SVGIG (reference sequence). V was clipped by 0 bases and J by 3 bases, with 12 bases between them. The CDR3 here is CAWSVKGLYNQPQHF. The CDR3 region has the DNA TGTGCCTGGAGTGTAAAGGGCCTTTACAATCAGCCCCAGCATTTT.

The gene calls are TRBV6-2 or TRBV6-3 and TRBJ2-4; possible D gene TRBD2, 6 bases. Trimming left V 6 bases short and J 8 bases short, with 26 bases between. CDR3 length equals 17 residues. Per the germline V gene, CDR1 is MNHEY and CDR2 is SVGEGT. CDR3 residues: CASSRPTFSGGGDIQYF. CDR3 sequence (DNA): TGTGCCAGCAGCCGTCCAACCTTTAGCGGAGGAGGGGACATTCAGTACTTC.

This clonotype showed up many times. The chain joins TRBV20-1 to TRBJ2-7; no firm D call. The germline CDR1 and CDR2 sequences are DFQATT and SNEGSKA (reference sequence). The CDR3 consists of 13 residues. Trimming removed 3 bases at V and 6 bases at J, with 15 bases between. This CDR3 reads CSARSPYAAEQYF. The CDR3 DNA sequence: TGCAGTGCTAGGTCTCCTTATGCGGCCGAGCAGTACTTC.

The chain couples TRBV20-1 to TRBJ2-3, with 7 positions matching TRBD2. The germline V gene has CDR1 DFQATT and CDR2 SNEGSKA (reference sequence). The V and J ends lost 3 bases and 10 bases, in that order; junction bases with no gene match: 16. This CDR3 comprises 15 residues. The CDR3 here is CSASPAGVGGAAQYF. CDR3 sequence (DNA): TGCAGTGCTAGTCCCGCGGGAGTGGGCGGAGCGGCGCAGTATTTT.

This rearrangement joins TRBV5-1 to TRBJ2-2; D gene unclear. Trimming cost V 6 bases and J 9 bases, with 15 bases left between them. CDR3 length: 13 amino acids. The germline CDR1 and CDR2 sequences are SGHRS and YFSETQ. This CDR3 is CASKDPDSWELFF. The CDR3, as DNA: TGCGCCAGCAAAGATCCGGATAGTTGGGAGCTGTTTTTT. The full variable domain, with the rest looked up from reference TRBV5-1 and TRBJ2-2, is KAGVTQTPRYLIKTRGQQVTLSCSPISGHRSVSWYQQTPGQGLQFLFEYFSETQRNKGNFPGRFSGRQFSNSRSEMNVSTLELGDSALYLCASKDPDSWELFFGEGSRLTVL.

This clonotype was observed a handful of times. This chain connects TRBV30 to TRBJ1-1; D gene unclear. Germline V CDR1 and CDR2: GTSNPN, SVGIG (reference sequence). The CDR3 loop spans 13 amino acids. The germline V and J ends were trimmed by 5 bases and 2 bases, with 12 bases remaining between them. CDR3 nucleotide sequence: TGTGCCTGGGTTATGAAGAGCAACACTGAAGCTTTCTTT. Translating it yields CAWVMKSNTEAFF.

This clonotype has a count of ten or more. J is TRBJ2-5 and V is TRBV30; D possibly corresponds to TRBD2 (6 bases). The V end lost 1 base, the J end lost 4 bases, and 13 bases lay between the germline ends. The CDR3 contains 14 residues. Germline lookup yields CDR1 GTSNPN and CDR2 SVGIG (reference sequence). The CDR3 loop is CAWSAGGKGETQYF. CDR3 DNA: TGTGCCTGGAGTGCTGGGGGGAAGGGAGAGACCCAGTACTTC.

Ten or more counts support this clonotype. V and J are TRBV2 and TRBJ1-2, with a weak D call TRBD1 (5 bases). The CDR3 is 15 amino acids. In germline, CDR1 is SNHLY, CDR2 FYNNEI. The V end lost 6 bases, the J end lost 0 bases, and 14 bases lay between the germline ends. CDR3 DNA sequence: TGTGCCAGCAGCCCGAGGTGGGGCGCTAACTATGGCTACACCTTC. Translated: CASSPRWGANYGYTF. Full variable domain (rest looked up from reference TRBV2 and TRBJ1-2): EPEVTQTPSHQVTQMGQEVILRCVPISNHLYFYWYRQILGQKVEFLVSFYNNEISEKSEIFDDQFSVERPDGSNFTLKIRSTKLEDSAMYFCASSPRWGANYGYTFGSGTRLTVV.

Here the CDR3 reads CASSLGEGRVMNTEAFF. The CDR3 DNA reads as TGTGCCAGCAGCCTAGGGGAAGGTCGCGTGATGAACACTGAAGCTTTCTTT. The V call is TRBV7-9, the J call TRBJ1-1, with a weak D call TRBD1 (5 bases). V was trimmed by 5 bases and J by 0 bases, leaving 19 bases between them. The CDR3 has 17 residues. CDR1 SEHNR and CDR2 FQNEAQ come from the germline V gene (reference sequence).

As regards this clonotype: Possible read error: a much larger clone is one base away. The rearrangement uses TRBV30 and TRBJ1-5, with D perhaps TRBD1 (6 bases). The V end was cut by 5 bases, the J end by 2 bases, with 13 bases between. There are 14 residues in the CDR3. The germline CDR1 and CDR2 sequences are GTSNPN and SVGIG (reference sequence). CDR3 in DNA: TGTGCCTGGGGTAGGGGGGGTGGCAATCAGCCCCAGCATTTT. Translating it yields CAWGRGGGNQPQHF.

This clonotype was seen many times. This chain uses TRBV30 with TRBJ2-3, with unresolved D. The germline V and J ends were trimmed by 1 base and 1 base, with 6 bases remaining between them. Germline V gene lookup returns CDR1 GTSNPN and CDR2 SVGIG (reference sequence). The CDR3 sequence is 13 residues long. The CDR3, as DNA: TGTGCCTGGAGTGCGGCTGGCACAGATACGCAGTATTTT. Its protein product is CAWSAAGTDTQYF.

This clonotype was seen a few times. The chain links TRBV6-1 to TRBJ2-1; D is tentatively TRBD1 or TRBD2 (5 bases each). With 5 bases removed from V and 5 bases from J, the gap between germline ends came to 16 bases. This CDR3 region has 15 residues. The germline gives CDR1 MNHNS, CDR2 SASEGT. CDR3 sequence (DNA): TGTGCCAGCAGTTATCCGAGGGGCGTGGACAATGAGCAGTTCTTC. Its translation: CASSYPRGVDNEQFF.

The V gene is TRBV6-6, the J gene TRBJ1-3, with 7 bases aligning to TRBD1. The J segment lost 0 bases and the V segment lost 0 bases, leaving 2 bases of the junction unmatched. In germline, CDR1 is MNHNY, CDR2 SVGAGI (reference sequence). CDR3 size: 16 residues. CDR3 in amino acids: CASSYSGQTSGNTIYF. Here the CDR3 DNA reads TGTGCCAGCAGTTACTCGGGACAGACCTCTGGAAACACCATATATTTT.

The CDR3 DNA reads TGTGCCAGCAGTTCCGGGACAGCTCAATACGAGCAGTACTTC. This sequence encodes CASSSGTAQYEQYF. This chain connects TRBV28 to TRBJ2-7; 7 positions match TRBD1. Germline-derived CDR1 and CDR2 are MDHEN and SYDVKM. The CDR3 extends over 14 amino acids. V gave up 4 bases and J gave up 4 bases; unmatched junction bases: 7.

The V and J genes are TRBV2 and TRBJ2-4; D is unclear. The CDR3 runs 12 residues. Between the trimmed V and J ends, which lost 4 bases and 9 bases, there was a span of 10 bases. Germline V lookup: CDR1 SNHLY, CDR2 FYNNEI. CDR3 sequence reads: CASSGLKSIQYF. The DNA for the CDR3 is TGTGCCAGCAGTGGACTTAAGAGCATTCAGTACTTC. Looking up the rest from reference TRBV2 and TRBJ2-4 gives the full variable domain: EPEVTQTPSHQVTQMGQEVILRCVPISNHLYFYWYRQILGQKVEFLVSFYNNEISEKSEIFDDQFSVERPDGSNFTLKIRSTKLEDSAMYFCASSGLKSIQYFGAGTRLSVL.

This clonotype came up many times. The V and J genes are TRBV2 and TRBJ2-3; the D gene is possibly TRBD1 (5 bases). The CDR3 covers 16 residues. Germline CDR1 is SNHLY and CDR2 is FYNNEI. V lost 4 bases and J 1 base, leaving 15 bases between the germline ends. This CDR3 reads CASSVFGAEGTDTQYF. Written as DNA, the CDR3 is TGTGCCAGCAGTGTGTTTGGGGCAGAGGGCACAGATACGCAGTATTTT.

This clonotype was counted a few times. The rearrangement uses TRBV11-2 and TRBJ2-7; TRBD2 might be the D (6 bases). This CDR3 is 13 amino acids long. Trimming took off 5 bases at V and 6 bases at J, with 14 bases between the two ends. Germline V gene lookup returns CDR1 SGHAT and CDR2 FQNNGV. The CDR3 nucleotides read TGTGCCAGCAGCCGCCGACTAGAAAGCGAGCAGTACTTC. Protein: CASSRRLESEQYF.

This clonotype was detected ten times or more. The rearrangement links TRBV20-1 to TRBJ1-2, with TRBD1 identical over 7 bases. V lost 6 bases to trimming and J lost 0 bases; unmatched junction nucleotides: 10. This CDR3 contains 15 residues. Germline CDR1 is DFQATT and CDR2 is SNEGSKA (reference sequence). CDR3 sequence reads: CSADDGTASNYGYTF. The DNA for the CDR3 is TGCAGTGCAGACGATGGGACAGCGTCTAACTATGGCTACACCTTC.

There are many counts of this clonotype. The V call is TRBV11-2, the J call TRBJ2-2; 7 positions agree with TRBD2. The CDR3 is 15 amino acids. J was trimmed by 6 bases and V by 3 bases; bases with no gene match: 7. Germline assignment: CDR1 SGHAT and CDR2 FQNNGV. CDR3 DNA sequence: TGTGCCAGCAGCTTCGGGTTAGCGGGTGCCGGGGAGCTGTTTTTT. Protein sequence: CASSFGLAGAGELFF.

The gene calls are TRBV7-6 and TRBJ2-1, with unresolved D. The CDR3 extends over 16 amino acids. Germline CDR1 is SGHVS and CDR2 is FNYEAQ. Trimming removed 1 base at V and 0 bases at J, with 10 bases between. CDR3 DNA sequence: TGTGCCAGCAGCTTAGGACTTGGGCGCTCCTACAATGAGCAGTTCTTC. As protein: CASSLGLGRSYNEQFF.

This clonotype was counted between two and nine times. This chain joins TRBV6-1 and TRBJ2-2, with 7 bases lining up with TRBD2. The CDR3 length is 16 residues. The germline gives CDR1 MNHNS, CDR2 SASEGT. The trim removed 7 bases at V and 3 bases at J, leaving 11 bases unmatched. CDR3 in DNA: TGTGCCAGCACCATCACTAGCGCCGCCCACACCGGGGAGCTGTTTTTT. Its translation: CASTITSAAHTGELFF.

This clonotype was found a few times. V is TRBV12-3 or TRBV12-4 and J is TRBJ2-7, with 7 bases lining up with TRBD2. The CDR3 consists of 13 residues. Trimming took 3 bases from V and 5 from J; bases not matched to a gene: 4. The CDR3 spells CASSFGGVDEQYF. DNA of the CDR3: TGTGCCAGCAGTTTTGGGGGGGTCGACGAGCAGTACTTC.

Ten or more counts support this clonotype. The chain is built from TRBV28 and TRBJ2-1; D is possibly TRBD2 (6 bases). Trimming removed 5 bases from V and 5 bases from J, with 13 bases in between. The CDR3 runs to 14 residues. Germline CDR1 is MDHEN and CDR2 is SYDVKM. CDR3 in amino acids: CASSVGGTHNEQFF. DNA of the CDR3: TGTGCCAGCAGTGTCGGCGGGACCCACAATGAGCAGTTCTTC.

This clonotype was counted a single time. The chain couples TRBV14 to TRBJ2-7; maybe TRBD2 (5 bases). CDR3 size: 13 residues. CDR1 is SGHDN and CDR2 is FVKESK in the germline V gene. V was shortened by 4 bases and J by 3 bases, with 10 bases between the two germline ends. DNA for the CDR3: TGTGCCAGCAGCCCCGGGATCTACTACGAGCAGTACTTC. It codes for CASSPGIYYEQYF.

This clonotype was seen at least ten times. The chain is built from TRBV20-1 and TRBJ2-1, with 10 bases lining up with TRBD1. CDR1 and CDR2 from the germline V gene are DFQATT and SNEGSKA (reference sequence). The CDR3 has 15 amino acids. Trimming took 0 bases from V and 7 from J; bases not matched to a gene: 6. CDR3 nucleotide sequence: TGCAGTGCTAGAGACCGGGACAGGGGATGGAATGAGCAGTTCTTC. Protein: CSARDRDRGWNEQFF.

V and J are TRBV5-1 and TRBJ1-2, with D perhaps TRBD1 (5 bases). This CDR3 has 17 residues. The germline CDR1 and CDR2 sequences are SGHRS and YFSETQ. V was pared by 0 bases and J by 2 bases, with 17 bases between. Here the CDR3 reads CASSLVPTPGTNYGYTF. CDR3 nucleotide sequence: TGCGCCAGCAGCTTGGTCCCCACCCCTGGGACCAACTATGGCTACACCTTC.

This clonotype turned up a few times. V and J are TRBV5-4 and TRBJ2-7; D possibly corresponds to TRBD2 (6 bases). V was shortened by 1 base and J by 5 bases, with 13 bases between the two germline ends. The CDR3 runs 14 residues. Germline V CDR1 and CDR2: SGHNT, YYREEE (reference sequence). DNA for the CDR3: TGTGCCAGCAGCTTGAGGGGAGGTAGGGACGAGCAGTACTTC. Residues: CASSLRGGRDEQYF.

In its sample, this clonotype was seen a few times. The genes are TRBV6-2 or TRBV6-3 and TRBJ2-7; no firm D call. Germline V gene data show CDR1 as MNHEY and CDR2 as SVGEGT. This CDR3 spans 14 amino acids. The V gene lost 2 bases and the J gene lost 3 bases, with 11 bases spanning the gap. As DNA, the CDR3 is TGTGCCAGCAGTTACCCCGGAAATAGCTACGAGCAGTACTTC. This codes for CASSYPGNSYEQYF.

The table lists this clonotype with many counts. The genes are TRBV27 and TRBJ1-1; 7 bases align to TRBD1. This CDR3 is 14 amino acids long. The germline CDR1 and CDR2 sequences are MNHEY and SMNVEV (reference sequence). J gave up 5 bases and V 8 bases, and 11 bases lay outside the gene matches. The CDR3 region is CASFLDRDKTEAFF. In DNA form, the CDR3 reads TGTGCCAGCTTCCTAGACAGGGACAAGACTGAAGCTTTCTTT.

The CDR3 spells CASSSSLVGRSKGVYEQYF. CDR3 DNA: TGTGCCAGCAGTTCTAGCCTCGTAGGGAGGTCCAAAGGTGTCTACGAGCAGTACTTC. The genes are TRBV6-1 and TRBJ2-7, with D possibly being TRBD2 (6 bases). The V gene lost 5 bases and the J gene lost 3 bases, with 29 bases spanning the gap. The CDR3 totals 19 residues. Germline CDR1 MNHNS, CDR2 SASEGT.

The V call is TRBV5-1, the J call TRBJ1-1; 8 nucleotides match TRBD1. CDR1 SGHRS and CDR2 YFSETQ come from the germline V gene. V was pared by 6 bases and J by 4 bases, with 8 bases of the junction left unmatched. The CDR3 spans 14 residues. CDR3: CASTRGQEGTEAFF. CDR3 sequence (DNA): TGCGCCAGCACACGGGGACAGGAAGGCACTGAAGCTTTCTTT. The full variable domain, its missing parts supplied by reference TRBV5-1 and TRBJ1-1, is KAGVTQTPRYLIKTRGQQVTLSCSPISGHRSVSWYQQTPGQGLQFLFEYFSETQRNKGNFPGRFSGRQFSNSRSEMNVSTLELGDSALYLCASTRGQEGTEAFFGQGTRLTVV.